The 22 T cell receptor beta chains in this list originate from one sample, sequenced in a study of Tregs in tolerant kidney transplant recipients. Related graft donors supplied nonmyeloablative bone marrow transplants, and mixed chimerism was transient. Profiled with immunoSEQ multiplex PCR; TCRdb holds only in-frame clones, not every one. Found here are roughly 2,400 clones; the top ten clones hold around 41%. The sample here was CD8+ T cells from blood (PBMCs), taken 6 months after the transplant. The receptor source for this set is a human patient who received a combined kidney and bone marrow transplant. The T cells may partly be graft donor cells.

With respect to this clone: The CDR3 goes on 3 residues after the read ends, and that part is filled in from the germline J gene. This chain joins TRBV7-9 and TRBJ2-7, with 7 bases matching TRBD1. Germline V gives CDR1 SEHNR, CDR2 FQNEAQ (reference sequence). The CDR3 loop spans 15 amino acids. The trim removed 5 bases at V and 2 bases at J, leaving 9 bases unmatched. The part of the CDR3 DNA that was read is TGTGCCAGCAGCAAAATCCGGGACAGCACCTACGAG. Translating gives CASSKIRDSTYE. The full CDR3 protein reads CASSKIRDSTYEQYF.

Judged by frequency, this clone is medium-sized. The missing CDR3 end, 3 residues past where the read stops, is filled in from the germline J gene. The chain joins TRBV5-1 to TRBJ1-1; TRBD1 is a possible D gene (6 bases). V lost 7 bases to trimming and J lost 4 bases, with 17 bases between them. Germline V gives CDR1 SGHRS, CDR2 YFSETQ. CDR3 length: 14 amino acids. CDR3 DNA (partial): TGCGCCAGCTCTTGGGGGCAGGGGATCACTGAA. Protein product: CASSWGQGITE. The whole CDR3 is CASSWGQGITEAFF.

Note on this clone: The CDR3 extends 3 residues past the end of the read, so its final part is completed from the germline J gene. The chain links TRBV27 to TRBJ1-1; 7 bases agree with TRBD1. CDR3 length equals 12 residues. V lost 8 bases and J lost 1; bases outside the gene matches: 1. Germline values: CDR1 MNHEY, CDR2 SMNVEV (reference sequence). The sequenced CDR3 bases are TGTGCCAGCCGACAGGGGAACACTGAA. Translated: CASRQGNTE. The whole CDR3 protein reads CASRQGNTEAFF.

Comment on this clone: The sequence runs out 3 residues before the end of the CDR3; the remainder is reconstructed from the germline J gene. This chain uses TRBV7-9 with TRBJ2-2, with D unclear. This CDR3 is built from 12 residues. With 5 bases removed from V and 6 bases from J, the gap between germline ends came to 7 bases. Germline V gene data show CDR1 as SEHNR and CDR2 as FQNEAQ (reference sequence). The DNA read from the CDR3 is TGTGCCAGCAGCCCTCTTGCCGGGGAG. This sequence encodes CASSPLAGE. The full-length CDR3 reads as CASSPLAGELFF.

In regard to this clone: The CDR3 end is not reached by the read, which stops 3 residues before it; the germline J gene fills it in. The chain has TRBV23-1 and TRBJ1-2; D possibly corresponds to TRBD1 (6 bases). TRBV23-1 is flagged as an ORF with uncertain function. V lost 4 bases and J lost 6, with 18 bases in between. This CDR3 has 15 amino acids. CDR3 loop: CASSRRTVGLNGYTF. CDR3 DNA, as far as it was read: TGCGCCAGCAGTCGTAGGACAGTGGGGTTGAATGGC.

Notes on this clone: The read falls 3 residues short of the CDR3 end, and the missing part is taken from the germline J gene. The chain recombines TRBV20-1 with TRBJ2-3; 12 nucleotides line up with TRBD2. V lost 6 bases to trimming and J lost 4 bases; unmatched junction nucleotides: 5. CDR1 DFQATT and CDR2 SNEGSKA come from the germline V gene (reference sequence). The CDR3 is 14 amino acids. The CDR3 loop is CSARLAGVADTQYF. The DNA read from the CDR3 is TGCAGTGCGCGACTAGCGGGAGTCGCAGATACG.

On this clone: The read gets to within 3 residues of the CDR3 end, and the germline J gene fills in the rest. V is TRBV20-1 and J is TRBJ2-7; 7 nucleotides match TRBD2. V gave up 3 bases and J gave up 0 bases; unmatched junction bases: 11. This CDR3 contains 16 residues. Germline lookup yields CDR1 DFQATT and CDR2 SNEGSKA (reference sequence). This chain's CDR3 is CSARNSRETASYEQYF. The sequenced CDR3 bases are TGCAGTGCTAGGAATTCGCGGGAGACGGCCTCCTACGAG.

To note about this clone: The CDR3 end is not reached by the read, which stops 3 residues before it; the germline J gene fills it in. This sequence joins TRBV9 and TRBJ2-2, with 15 bases aligning to TRBD2. This CDR3 region has 19 residues. The V gene's germline CDR1 is SGDLS and CDR2 YYNGEE. Losses at the gene ends were 3 bases for V and 1 base for J; bases not matched to a gene: 7. CDR3 protein: CASSARGLAGGENTGELFF. The covered CDR3 bases are TGTGCCAGCAGCGCCCGCGGACTAGCGGGAGGGGAGAACACCGGGGAG. Based on the CDR3 plus reference TRBV9 and TRBJ2-2, the full variable domain is DSGVTQTPKHLITATGQRVTLRCSPRSGDLSVYWYQQSLDQGLQFLIQYYNGEERAKGNILERFSAQQFPDLHSELNLSSLELGDSALYFCASSARGLAGGENTGELFFGEGSRLTVL.

Frequency places this clone as medium-sized (0.01 to 0.1%). The read halts 3 residues ahead of the CDR3 end, with the missing end drawn from the germline J gene. The chain couples TRBV7-3 to TRBJ2-2, with 11 bases lining up with TRBD2. The CDR3 sequence is 15 residues long. Germline lookup yields CDR1 SGHTA and CDR2 FQGTGA. V was pared by 5 bases and J by 5 bases, with 4 bases of the junction left unmatched. The chain's CDR3 is CASSPLAGGTGELFF. CDR3 DNA, as far as it was read: TGTGCCAGCAGCCCCCTAGCGGGAGGAACCGGGGAG.

This clone counts as medium-sized by frequency. With the read ending 3 residues before the CDR3 end, the germline J gene is used to fill in that end. The chain joins TRBV19 to TRBJ2-5; 11 positions match TRBD1. The CDR3 extends over 16 amino acids. V was pared by 5 bases and J by 4 bases, with 9 bases of the junction left unmatched. CDR1 and CDR2 from the germline V gene are LNHDA and SQIVND (reference sequence). CDR3 sequence: CASSSTPGTGGETQYF. The CDR3 DNA, read in part, is TGTGCCAGTAGTTCAACCCCCGGGACAGGGGGAGAGACC. Filled out from reference TRBV19 and TRBJ2-5, the complete variable domain reads DGGITQSPKYLFRKEGQNVTLSCEQNLNHDAMYWYRQDPGQGLRLIYYSQIVNDFQKGDIAEGYSVSREKKESFPLTVTSAQKNPTAFYLCASSSTPGTGGETQYFGPGTRLLVL.

For this clone: The read halts 3 residues ahead of the CDR3 end, with the missing end drawn from the germline J gene. This chain uses TRBV19 with TRBJ2-7; 7 bases are a match to TRBD1. After removal of 6 bases from V and 3 bases from J, the junction contained 8 bases not matched to a gene. From germline, CDR1 is LNHDA and CDR2 SQIVND (reference sequence). The CDR3 consists of 14 residues. The CDR3 loop is CASSLRDRHYEQYF. The sequenced CDR3 bases are TGTGCCAGTAGCCTCCGGGACAGACACTACGAG.

In the case of this clone: The read falls 3 residues short of the CDR3 end, and the missing part is taken from the germline J gene. This chain connects TRBV7-3 to TRBJ1-1; TRBD1 matches 8 bases. The CDR3 runs 14 residues. After removal of 5 bases from V and 1 base from J, the junction contained 3 bases not matched to a gene. CDR1 is SGHTA, CDR2 FQGTGA, per germline. The DNA read from the CDR3 is TGTGCCAGCAGCATAGGGACAGGGAACACTGAA. It translates to CASSIGTGNTE. In full, the CDR3 reads CASSIGTGNTEAFF.

Details on this clone: Read coverage stops 3 residues before the CDR3 terminus; the germline J gene supplies the remainder. The J gene is TRBJ2-7, the V gene TRBV7-6; 8 bases fit TRBD1. Trimming at V came to 1 base and at J to 3 bases, leaving 8 bases not matched to a gene. CDR3 length equals 16 residues. Germline V gene sequence: CDR1 SGHVS, CDR2 FNYEAQ. This CDR3 is CASSLVTGDSGYEQYF. CDR3 bases read: TGTGCCAGCAGCTTAGTGACAGGGGACTCGGGCTACGAG.

Comment on this clone: The sequenced fragment ends 3 residues before the CDR3 boundary, so the rest is inferred from the germline J gene. V is TRBV16 and J is TRBJ2-1, with D maybe TRBD2 (5 bases). Trimming cost V 0 bases and J 3 bases, with 12 bases left between them. Germline loops: CDR1 KGHSY, CDR2 FQNENV. This CDR3 contains 16 residues. CDR3 bases read: TGTGCCAGCAGCCAATCCCGGGGTCAGCTCTACAATGAG. It is translated as CASSQSRGQLYNE. The entire CDR3 is CASSQSRGQLYNEQFF.

A remark on this clone: The read ends 3 residues before the CDR3 terminus; that terminus is restored from the germline J gene. The chain recombines TRBV13 with TRBJ2-2; D is uncertain. Germline V lookup: CDR1 PRHDT, CDR2 FYEKMQ (reference sequence). This CDR3 region has 16 residues. Trimming pared 2 bases from V and 7 bases from J, leaving 17 bases between. The CDR3 spells CASSLLGEERHGELFF. CDR3 DNA (partial): TGTGCCAGCAGCTTATTAGGAGAGGAGCGTCACGGGGAG.

Note on this clone: The read ends 3 residues early relative to the CDR3; the germline J gene fills the gap. The gene calls are TRBV29-1 and TRBJ2-7; 7 nucleotides align to TRBD2. Germline V gene sequence: CDR1 SQVTM, CDR2 ANQGSEA. The length of the CDR3 is 12 residues. Trimming cost V 7 bases and J 4 bases; bases outside gene matches: 7. The covered CDR3 bases are TGCAGCGCGACTAGCCGCTATTACGAG. Amino acid sequence: CSATSRYYE. The complete CDR3 sequence is CSATSRYYEQYF.

Measured by frequency, this clone is large (0.1 to 1%). The read halts 3 residues ahead of the CDR3 end, with the missing end drawn from the germline J gene. The chain recombines TRBV19 with TRBJ1-1; 9 bases align to TRBD1. The CDR3 has 14 residues. CDR1 LNHDA and CDR2 SQIVND come from the germline V gene (reference sequence). Trimming at V came to 5 bases and at J to 6 bases, leaving 7 bases not matched to a gene. The CDR3 bases that were read are TGTGCCAGTAGTCCCGACAGGGGGTACGCTGAA. It translates to CASSPDRGYAE. The whole CDR3 sequence reads CASSPDRGYAEAFF.

In the case of this clone: The CDR3 end is not reached by the read, which stops 3 residues before it; the germline J gene fills it in. V is TRBV7-6 and J is TRBJ1-1; possible D gene TRBD1, 6 bases. This CDR3 comprises 12 residues. Per germline, CDR1 SGHVS and CDR2 FNYEAQ. The DNA read from the CDR3 is TGTGCCAGCAGCTCTGGTGGGGGCGAA. It specifies CASSSGGGE. The CDR3 in full is CASSSGGGEAFF.

Comment on this clone: The CDR3 end falls 3 residues outside the read, so it is completed with the germline J gene. This rearrangement joins TRBV29-1 to TRBJ2-7; TRBD1 aligns across 11 bases. With 7 bases clipped from V and 1 base from J, the junction kept 12 bases outside the gene matches. The CDR3 loop spans 16 amino acids. CDR1 is SQVTM, CDR2 ANQGSEA, per germline. The CDR3: CSAGQAGQGGSYEQYF. The part of the CDR3 DNA that was read is TGCAGCGCCGGACAGGCGGGACAGGGGGGGTCCTACGAG.

Comment on this clone: Sequencing ends 3 residues short of the CDR3 end; the germline J gene provides the rest. The chain recombines TRBV18 with TRBJ1-2, with 10 nucleotides matching TRBD1. Germline values: CDR1 KGHSH, CDR2 LQKENI. This CDR3 region has 15 residues. This chain's CDR3 is CASSPTARDRGGYTF. The DNA read from the CDR3 is TGTGCCAGCTCACCTACAGCCCGGGACAGGGGAGGC.

To note about this clone: The read stops 3 residues short of the end of the CDR3; the missing end is completed from the germline J gene. The genes are TRBV5-1 and TRBJ2-1; the match to TRBD2 covers 8 bases. This CDR3 has 17 amino acids. Trimming removed 2 bases from V and 7 bases from J; junction bases left unmatched: 14. CDR1 is SGHRS and CDR2 is YFSETQ in the germline V gene. The CDR3: CASSFTTRGAGGNEQFF. Incomplete CDR3 DNA: TGCGCCAGCAGCTTTACAACCCGCGGGGCGGGAGGAAATGAG.

As concerns this clone: From the germline J gene comes the end of the CDR3, since the read stops 3 residues before it. The rearrangement links TRBV5-4 to TRBJ1-2; the D gene is possibly TRBD1 (6 bases). This CDR3 has 14 amino acids. CDR1 and CDR2 (germline): SGHNT, YYREEE (reference sequence). Trimming pared 4 bases from V and 4 bases from J, leaving 14 bases between. The CDR3 bases that were read are TGTGCCAGCAGCCCTCCGGGAGGGGGCTATGGC. Translating gives CASSPPGGGYG. In full, the CDR3 is CASSPPGGGYGYTF.